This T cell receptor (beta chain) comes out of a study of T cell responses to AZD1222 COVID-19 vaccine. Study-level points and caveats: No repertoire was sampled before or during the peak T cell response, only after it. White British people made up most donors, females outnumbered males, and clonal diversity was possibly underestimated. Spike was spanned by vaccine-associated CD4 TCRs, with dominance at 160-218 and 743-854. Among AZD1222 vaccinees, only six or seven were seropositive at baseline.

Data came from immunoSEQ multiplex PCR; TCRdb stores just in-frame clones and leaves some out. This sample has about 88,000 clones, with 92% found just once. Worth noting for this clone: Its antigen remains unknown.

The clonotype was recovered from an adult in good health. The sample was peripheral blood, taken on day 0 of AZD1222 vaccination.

CDR3 bases: TGTGCCAGCAGTCGACGGATCGACACTGAAGCTTTCTTT. Its protein is CASSRRIDTEAFF. The gene calls are TRBV6-5 and TRBJ1-1; D unresolved. Looked up from germline, CDR1 is MNHEY and CDR2 is SVGAGI. Trimming removed 5 bases at V and 3 bases at J, with 10 bases between. The CDR3 is made up of 13 amino acids.